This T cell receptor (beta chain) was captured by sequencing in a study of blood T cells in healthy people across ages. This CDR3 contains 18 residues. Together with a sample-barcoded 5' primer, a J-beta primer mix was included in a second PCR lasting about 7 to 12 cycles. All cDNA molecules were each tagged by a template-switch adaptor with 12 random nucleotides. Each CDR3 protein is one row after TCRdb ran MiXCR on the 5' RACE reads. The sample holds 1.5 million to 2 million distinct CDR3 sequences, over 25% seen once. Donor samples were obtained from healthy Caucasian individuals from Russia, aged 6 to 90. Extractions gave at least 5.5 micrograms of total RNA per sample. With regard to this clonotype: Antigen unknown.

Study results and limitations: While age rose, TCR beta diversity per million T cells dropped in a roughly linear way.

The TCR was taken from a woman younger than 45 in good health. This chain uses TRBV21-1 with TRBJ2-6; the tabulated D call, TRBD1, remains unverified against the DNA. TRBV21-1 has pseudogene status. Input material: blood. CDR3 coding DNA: TGTGCCAGCGTCCCACCCGGGACGGATGAAGCTGGGGCCAACGTCCTGACTTTC. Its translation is CASVPPGTDEAGANVLTF.